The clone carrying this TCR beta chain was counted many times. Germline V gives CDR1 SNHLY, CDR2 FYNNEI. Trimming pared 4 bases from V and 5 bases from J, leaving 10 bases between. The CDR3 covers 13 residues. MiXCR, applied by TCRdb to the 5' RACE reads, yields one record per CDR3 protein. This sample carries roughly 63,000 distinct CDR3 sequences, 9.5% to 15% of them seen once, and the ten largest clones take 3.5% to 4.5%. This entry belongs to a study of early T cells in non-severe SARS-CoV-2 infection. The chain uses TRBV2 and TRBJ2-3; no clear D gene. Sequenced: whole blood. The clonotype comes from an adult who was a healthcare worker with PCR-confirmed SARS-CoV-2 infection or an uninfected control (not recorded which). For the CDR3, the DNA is TGTGCCAGCAGTGCGGTCCCAGGAGATACGCAGTATTTT. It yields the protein CASSAVPGDTQYF.